This T cell receptor beta chain comes out of a study of blood T cell repertoires in COVID-19. This clone appeared a single time. In the original processing: Scientists estimated how many nucleated cells there were by amplifying reference gene primers. The protocol was immunoSEQ multiplex PCR, while the TCRdb copy is restricted to in-frame clones and leaves out a portion. The DNA gave D and trimming, while V, J and clone size come from that table. The data contain 84,000 or so clones, more than 65% of them singletons. The CDR3 sequence is 15 residues long. V lost 4 bases and J 1 base, leaving 13 bases between the germline ends. Germline assignment: CDR1 SEHNR and CDR2 FQNEAQ (reference sequence).

Material for sequencing was peripheral blood. The V and J genes are TRBV7-9 and TRBJ2-5; D might be TRBD1 (6 bases). This TCR was sampled from a man between 70 and 80 years old with COVID-19, enrolled during active disease. Here the CDR3 DNA reads TGTGCCAGCAGCTATGTTCAAGGGGGCCAAGAGACCCAGTACTTC. As protein: CASSYVQGGQETQYF.